This note documents a single T cell receptor (beta chain) sequence. Its antigen is not identified. The sample originates from a study of cytomegalovirus exposure and HLA in healthy donors. Turning to the study itself: Early released data had about 85 million unique TCRs, all coming from HLA-typed donors.

V was pared by 0 bases and J by 1 base, with 6 bases between. CDR1 and CDR2 (germline): MRHNA, SNTAGT. CDR3 length: 15 residues. General study points: Upon later analysis, TCR association rates were observed to vary by HLA locus, being highest for DRB1 and lowest for HLA-C.

In nominal health when sampled, donors likely had unrecorded immune exposures nonetheless. PCR employed 60 Vbeta and 13 Jbeta primers. Profiling relied on immunoSEQ multiplex PCR, and the TCRdb table lists in-frame clones only, not all of them. The table lists roughly 100,000 clones, around 57% of them singletons. Sequenced material: PBMCs. The V call is TRBV6-4, the J call TRBJ2-2; D is perhaps TRBD2 (5 bases). This TCR was recovered from a human donor in good health. CDR3 bases: TGTGCCAGCAGTGACTCGGCGGGGAACACCGGGGAGCTGTTTTTT. Translated: CASSDSAGNTGELFF.